Following are 19 T cell receptor beta chains from one sample sequenced in a study of blood T cell repertoires in COVID-19. Data came from immunoSEQ multiplex PCR; TCRdb stores just in-frame clones and leaves some out. The table records about 270,000 clones, just under 90% of them present only once. The sequenced material came from PBMCs or T cells enriched from blood (not recorded which). The receptors originated from a woman in her twenties or thirties with acute COVID-19.

This clone was detected once. The rearrangement joins TRBV14 to TRBJ2-5, with TRBD1 as a possible D gene (6 bases). There are 14 residues in the CDR3. Trimming cost V 0 bases and J 7 bases, with 12 bases left between them. Germline V gene lookup returns CDR1 SGHDN and CDR2 FVKESK. The CDR3: CASSQDRGVGTQYF. DNA for the CDR3: TGTGCCAGCAGCCAAGACAGGGGAGTGGGGACCCAGTACTTC.

This rearrangement joins TRBV7-9 to TRBJ2-1, with TRBD2 matching 10 bases. V lost 5 bases, J lost 8 bases, and 15 bases stayed unmatched. This CDR3 is 17 amino acids long. Germline V CDR1 and CDR2: SEHNR, FQNEAQ (reference sequence). CDR3 nucleotide sequence: TGTGCCAGCAGCCCCGGAGAGACAGCGGGAGGGTCATATGAGCAGTTCTTC. Translation: CASSPGETAGGSYEQFF.

This sequence joins TRBV13 and TRBJ2-4, with TRBD2 matching 9 bases. Germline V gene data show CDR1 as PRHDT and CDR2 as FYEKMQ (reference sequence). Trimming cost V 5 bases and J 6 bases; bases outside gene matches: 5. The CDR3 totals 14 residues. The CDR3 nucleotides are TGTGCCAGCAGCCTCATAGCGGGGGTAAACATTCAGTACTTC. This gives the protein CASSLIAGVNIQYF.

The genes are TRBV10-3 and TRBJ1-2; 7 nucleotides align to TRBD1. Germline V gene sequence: CDR1 ENHRY, CDR2 SYGVKD. V gave up 3 bases and J gave up 8 bases; unmatched junction bases: 6. The CDR3 is made up of 13 amino acids. CDR3 bases: TGTGCCATCAGTGAACAGGGGAATAACGGCTACACCTTC. Protein product: CAISEQGNNGYTF.

This chain uses TRBV30 with TRBJ1-2, with 10 bases that match TRBD1. The germline V gene encodes CDR1 GTSNPN and CDR2 SVGIG (reference sequence). J gave up 3 bases and V 2 bases, and 6 bases lay outside the gene matches. This CDR3 is built from 15 residues. The CDR3 is CAWSPIGTGDYGYTF. In nucleotides, the CDR3 is TGTGCCTGGAGTCCAATTGGGACAGGGGACTATGGCTACACCTTC.

The chain combines TRBV27 with TRBJ2-3, with a tentative D call TRBD2 (6 bases). From germline, CDR1 is MNHEY and CDR2 SMNVEV (reference sequence). The CDR3 loop spans 15 amino acids. V lost 4 bases to trimming and J lost 2 bases, with 13 bases between them. The CDR3 region is CASSSRDSSTDTQYF. CDR3 DNA: TGTGCCAGCAGTTCGCGGGACTCCTCCACAGATACGCAGTATTTT.

This clone was found a few times. This rearrangement joins TRBV2 to TRBJ2-3, with a tentative D call TRBD1 (5 bases). Germline CDR1 SNHLY, CDR2 FYNNEI. Deletions cut 4 bases from V and 13 bases from J, with 21 bases between. The CDR3 length is 14 residues. In DNA form, the CDR3 reads TGTGCCAGCAGTGTAGGCGACAGTCCTAATTCAGAGTATTTT. Its protein is CASSVGDSPNSEYF.

This sequence joins TRBV24-1 and TRBJ1-1; TRBD1 matches at 9 bases. This CDR3 has 13 residues. Losses at the gene ends were 3 bases for V and 10 bases for J; bases not matched to a gene: 5. The germline V gene encodes CDR1 KGHDR and CDR2 SFDVKD. Here the CDR3 reads CATSDPRTGAAFF. The CDR3 nucleotides are TGTGCCACCAGTGATCCCCGGACAGGGGCAGCTTTCTTT.

As regards this clone: This specimen includes other DNA sequences encoding the same CDR3. The CDR3 sequence: CASSHGETQYF. DNA for the CDR3: TGTGCCAGCAGCCACGGGGAGACCCAGTACTTC. The chain recombines TRBV3-1 (or the pseudogene TRBV3-2) with TRBJ2-5; D remains ambiguous. V was trimmed by 3 bases and J by 5 bases, leaving 4 bases between them. This CDR3 spans 11 amino acids. Germline V lookup: CDR1 LGHDT, CDR2 YNNKEL (reference sequence).

In its sample, this clone was seen once. CDR3 DNA sequence: TGTGCCAGCAGCTTTAGCGGGAGGGCCCAGGGCACAGATACGCAGTATTTT. Translating gives CASSFSGRAQGTDTQYF. This chain links TRBV7-9 with TRBJ2-3, with 11 bases lining up with TRBD2. This CDR3 has 17 residues. The germline V gene has CDR1 SEHNR and CDR2 FQNEAQ (reference sequence). Trimming took 3 bases from V and 1 from J; bases not matched to a gene: 6.

This chain links TRBV29-1 with TRBJ1-2; D remains ambiguous. V was trimmed by 4 bases and J by 4 bases, leaving 7 bases between them. The CDR3 totals 11 residues. From germline, CDR1 is SQVTM and CDR2 ANQGSEA. DNA for the CDR3: TGCAGCGTTGGCCAGCGCTATGGCTACACCTTC. Translating gives CSVGQRYGYTF.

The chain links TRBV29-1 to TRBJ2-7; 10 bases agree with TRBD2. CDR1 is SQVTM and CDR2 is ANQGSEA in the germline V gene. J lost 7 bases, V lost 4 bases, and 10 bases had no gene match. The CDR3 runs 14 residues. The CDR3 is CSVGGTSDITEQYF. The CDR3 coding sequence is TGCAGCGTTGGGGGGACTAGCGACATTACAGAGCAGTACTTC.

This sequence joins TRBV2 and TRBJ1-1; the D is unclear. V was cut by 4 bases and J by 2 bases, with 8 bases left in between. The CDR3 sequence is 13 residues long. The germline V gene encodes CDR1 SNHLY and CDR2 FYNNEI. The CDR3 loop is CASSGVGNTEAFF. The CDR3 region has the DNA TGTGCCAGCAGTGGTGTGGGCAACACTGAAGCTTTCTTT.

The V gene is TRBV7-2, the J gene TRBJ1-2, with D tentatively TRBD1 (5 bases). CDR1 is SGHTA, CDR2 FQGNSA, per germline. The ends were cut back, 5 bases at V and 2 bases at J, with 9 bases in the middle. The CDR3 has 13 residues. The CDR3, as DNA: TGTGCCAGCAGCCGAGACAGCAACTATGGCTACACCTTC. Translating gives CASSRDSNYGYTF.

The chain joins TRBV24-1 to TRBJ2-3; 10 nucleotides match TRBD2. This CDR3 spans 16 amino acids. J was trimmed by 0 bases and V by 6 bases; bases with no gene match: 5. Per germline, CDR1 KGHDR and CDR2 SFDVKD. The CDR3 loop is CATSRTSGGSTDTQYF. As DNA, the CDR3 is TGTGCCACCAGTCGGACTAGCGGAGGCAGCACAGATACGCAGTATTTT.

The chain has TRBV15 and TRBJ2-1; 7 bases agree with TRBD2. CDR3 length: 17 residues. V shed 4 bases, J shed 2 bases, and the junction held 11 bases outside the gene matches. CDR1 is LNHNV and CDR2 is YYDKDF in the germline V gene (reference sequence). Here the CDR3 DNA reads TGTGCCACCAGCACCCAATGGGAGGGAATCACCTACAATGAGCAGTTCTTC. Encoded protein: CATSTQWEGITYNEQFF.

This clone was detected only a few times. V gene TRBV3-1 (or the pseudogene TRBV3-2) combines with J gene TRBJ2-2, with unresolved D. Per the germline V gene, CDR1 is LGHDT and CDR2 is YNNKEL (reference sequence). This CDR3 spans 14 amino acids. With 1 base removed from V and 7 bases from J, the gap between germline ends came to 10 bases. The CDR3 protein is CASSQVPGNGELFF. CDR3 in DNA: TGTGCCAGCAGCCAAGTGCCGGGTAACGGGGAGCTGTTTTTT.

The V and J genes are TRBV29-1 and TRBJ1-1; D uncertain. Germline lookup yields CDR1 SQVTM and CDR2 ANQGSEA. Trimming shortened V by 5 bases and J by 5 bases, and 18 bases separated the two germline ends. This CDR3 contains 14 residues. The CDR3 nucleotides are TGCAGCGTTCTTCTGGACGGACTCGGGACTGAAGCTTTCTTT. It translates to CSVLLDGLGTEAFF. Complete variable domain (other parts from reference TRBV29-1 and TRBJ1-1): SAVISQKPSRDICQRGTSLTIQCQVDSQVTMMFWYRQQPGQSLTLIATANQGSEATYESGFVIDKFPISRPNLTFSTLTVSNMSPEDSSIYLCSVLLDGLGTEAFFGQGTRLTVV.

V is TRBV6-2 or TRBV6-3 and J is TRBJ2-7, with TRBD2 matching 10 bases. The CDR3 covers 16 residues. Unmatched junction bases numbered 7, after V lost 2 bases and J lost 3 bases. Germline-derived CDR1 and CDR2 are MNHEY and SVGEGT. CDR3 protein: CASSYPRAGGLYEQYF. The CDR3 nucleotides are TGTGCCAGCAGTTACCCCAGAGCGGGAGGGCTCTACGAGCAGTACTTC.